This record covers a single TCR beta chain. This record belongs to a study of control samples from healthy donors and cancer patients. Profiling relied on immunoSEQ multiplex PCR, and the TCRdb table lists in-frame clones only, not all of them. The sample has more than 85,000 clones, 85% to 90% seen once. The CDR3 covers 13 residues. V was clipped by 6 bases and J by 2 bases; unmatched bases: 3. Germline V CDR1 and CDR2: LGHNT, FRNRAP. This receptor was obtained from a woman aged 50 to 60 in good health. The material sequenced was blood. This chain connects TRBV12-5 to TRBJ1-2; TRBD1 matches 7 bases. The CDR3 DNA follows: TGTGCTAGTGGGCCGACAGGGAACTATGGCTACACCTTC. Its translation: CASGPTGNYGYTF. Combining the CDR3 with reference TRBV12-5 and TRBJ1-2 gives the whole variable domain DARVTQTPRHKVTEMGQEVTMRCQPILGHNTVFWYRQTMMQGLELLAYFRNRAPLDDSGMPKDRFSAEMPDATLATLKIQPSEPRDSAVYFCASGPTGNYGYTFGSGTRLTVV.